Listed below are T cell receptor beta chains from one sample, sequenced in a study of OX40 agonist ivuxolimab in advanced cancers. Assay: immunoSEQ multiplex PCR; the TCRdb copy retains only in-frame clones and omits some. The table records about 54,000 clones, 70% to 90% of them present only once. This specimen was CD4+ or CD8+ T cells sorted from blood, taken in a trial of the OX40 agonist ivuxolimab. These receptors all stem from an adult with an advanced solid tumor such as melanoma, head and neck, liver or kidney cancer. Both conserved end residues are part of each CDR3. D genes are given only for firm matches.

J gene,D gene,V gene,CDR3 protein
TRBJ2-2,-,TRBV10-3,CAISDWTQGGELFF
TRBJ2-3,TRBD2,TRBV28,CASSVPAGGGNTQYF
TRBJ1-2,-,TRBV21-1,CASSDQYRGLLCGYTF
TRBJ2-3,-,TRBV19,CASNGDPSASTDTQYF
TRBJ2-3,-,TRBV19,CATGQTFTDTQYF
TRBJ2-3,-,TRBV9,CASSPNSWDTQYF
TRBJ1-3,-,TRBV28,CASRTGTNSGNTIYF
TRBJ2-1,TRBD2,TRBV25-1,CASSPFSGSSYNEQFF
TRBJ2-3,-,TRBV6-5,CASTGDRSSTDTQYF
TRBJ1-2,-,TRBV27,CASSLSSVGRQGYTF
TRBJ2-7,TRBD1,TRBV9,CASSPWTGRYEQYF